This T cell receptor beta chain originates from a study of blood T cell repertoires in COVID-19. The data were produced by immunoSEQ multiplex PCR, yet TCRdb's version contains in-frame clones alone and is incomplete. The repertoire holds 200,000 or so clones, with about 88% as singletons. The sequenced sample was PBMCs or T cells enriched from blood (not recorded which). This sequence was found in a woman in her forties with acute COVID-19.

The CDR3 loop reads CASSQPTGGGSNTEAFF. In DNA, the CDR3 is TGTGCCAGCAGCCAACCTACAGGGGGCGGATCGAACACTGAAGCTTTCTTT. The J gene is TRBJ1-1, the V gene TRBV14; 9 nucleotides agree with TRBD1. The CDR3 has 17 residues. Trimming took 2 bases from V and 1 from J; bases not matched to a gene: 8. Germline V gene lookup returns CDR1 SGHDN and CDR2 FVKESK. Full variable domain (missing parts from reference TRBV14 and TRBJ1-1): EAGVTQFPSHSVIEKGQTVTLRCDPISGHDNLYWYRRVMGKEIKFLLHFVKESKQDESGMPNNRFLAERTGGTYSTLKVQPAELEDSGVYFCASSQPTGGGSNTEAFFGQGTRLTVV.